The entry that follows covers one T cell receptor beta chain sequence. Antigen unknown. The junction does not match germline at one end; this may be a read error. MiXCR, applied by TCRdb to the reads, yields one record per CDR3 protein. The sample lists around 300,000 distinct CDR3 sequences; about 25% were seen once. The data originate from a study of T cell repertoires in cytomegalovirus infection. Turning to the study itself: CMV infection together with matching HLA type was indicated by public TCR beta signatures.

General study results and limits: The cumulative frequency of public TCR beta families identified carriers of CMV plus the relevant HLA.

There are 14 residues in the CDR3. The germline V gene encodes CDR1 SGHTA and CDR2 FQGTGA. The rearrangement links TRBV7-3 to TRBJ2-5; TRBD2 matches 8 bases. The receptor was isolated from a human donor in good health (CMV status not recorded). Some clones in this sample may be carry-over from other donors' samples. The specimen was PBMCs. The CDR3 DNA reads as TGTGCCAGCAGCCGGGGGGGTACTCAAGGGACCCAGTACTTC. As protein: CASSRGGTQGTQYF. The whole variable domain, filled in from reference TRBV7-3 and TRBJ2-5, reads GAGVSQTPSNKVTEKGKYVELRCDPISGHTALYWYRQSLGQGPEFLIYFQGTGAADDSGLPNDRFFAVRPEGSVSTLKIQRTERGDSAVYLCASSRGGTQGTQYFGPGTRLLVL.